The rows below give T cell receptor beta chains drawn from one sample of a study of blood T cell repertoires in COVID-19. Repertoires were generated with immunoSEQ multiplex PCR, while TCRdb's copy carries only in-frame clones and drops some. The sample holds 300,000 to 450,000 clones, approximately 80% seen once. The sequencing sample was made of peripheral blood. The source is a human donor with acute or convalescent COVID-19. The donor label of this sample is uncertain. CDR3s include the opening cysteine and the closing phenylalanine or tryptophan. D genes are given only for firm matches. Rows may omit the clone size; those that give it use once, few, many or a size class.

abundance: -; d_gene: -; v_gene: TRBV6-5; j_gene: TRBJ1-5; CDR3aa: CASSYGGNQPQHF; CDR3nt: TGTGCCAGCAGCTACGGAGGAAATCAGCCCCAGCATTTT
abundance: -; d_gene: TRBD2; v_gene: TRBV9; j_gene: TRBJ2-3; CDR3aa: CASSGGLVGTDTQYF; CDR3nt: TGTGCCAGCAGCGGAGGACTAGTCGGGACAGATACGCAGTATTTT
abundance: -; d_gene: TRBD1; v_gene: TRBV5-1; j_gene: TRBJ2-5; CDR3aa: CASSLTGAQETQYF; CDR3nt: TGCGCCAGCAGCTTGACAGGGGCCCAAGAGACCCAGTACTTC
abundance: once; d_gene: TRBD1; v_gene: TRBV24-1; j_gene: TRBJ2-3; CDR3aa: CATSDLTGGLNTQYF; CDR3nt: TGTGCCACCAGTGATTTGACAGGGGGCCTGAATACGCAGTATTTT
abundance: -; d_gene: TRBD2; v_gene: TRBV12-5; j_gene: TRBJ2-7; CDR3aa: CASGFLREGLGRNEQYF; CDR3nt: TGTGCTAGTGGTTTCCTCCGGGAGGGCCTAGGTCGGAACGAGCAGTACTTC
abundance: -; d_gene: -; v_gene: TRBV5-1; j_gene: TRBJ2-2; CDR3aa: CASSRRAGDTGELFF; CDR3nt: TGCGCCAGCAGCCGAAGGGCAGGGGACACCGGGGAGCTGTTTTTT
abundance: -; d_gene: TRBD1; v_gene: TRBV29-1; j_gene: TRBJ1-2; CDR3aa: CSVGDSNYGYTF; CDR3nt: TGCAGCGTTGGGGACAGTAACTATGGCTACACCTTC
abundance: -; d_gene: TRBD1; v_gene: TRBV19; j_gene: TRBJ1-5; CDR3aa: CASSIAGTGLSNQPQHF; CDR3nt: TGTGCCAGTAGTATAGCTGGGACAGGGTTAAGCAATCAGCCCCAGCATTTT
abundance: -; d_gene: -; v_gene: TRBV15; j_gene: TRBJ1-1; CDR3aa: CATSRATVNTEAFF; CDR3nt: TGTGCCACCAGCAGAGCGACAGTGAACACTGAAGCTTTCTTT
abundance: -; d_gene: TRBD2; v_gene: TRBV28; j_gene: TRBJ2-4; CDR3aa: CASSPSSGGPIQYF; CDR3nt: TGTGCCAGCAGTCCATCTAGCGGGGGCCCCATTCAGTACTTC
abundance: once; d_gene: -; v_gene: TRBV2; j_gene: TRBJ2-7; CDR3aa: CASSDNYEQYF; CDR3nt: TGTGCCAGCAGTGACAATTACGAGCAGTACTTC
abundance: -; d_gene: TRBD1; v_gene: TRBV2; j_gene: TRBJ1-1; CDR3aa: CASSEQGVNTEAFF; CDR3nt: TGTGCCAGCAGTGAACAGGGGGTGAACACTGAAGCTTTCTTT
abundance: -; d_gene: -; v_gene: TRBV5-6; j_gene: TRBJ1-1; CDR3aa: CASSYSTGRFTEAFF; CDR3nt: TGTGCCAGCAGCTACTCGACAGGACGTTTCACTGAAGCTTTCTTT
abundance: -; d_gene: -; v_gene: TRBV7-9; j_gene: TRBJ1-4; CDR3aa: CASSLARGKMDEKLFF; CDR3nt: TGTGCCAGCAGCTTAGCACGGGGGAAGATGGATGAAAAACTGTTTTTT
abundance: few; d_gene: TRBD2; v_gene: TRBV9; j_gene: TRBJ2-5; CDR3aa: CASSASGAFQETQYF; CDR3nt: TGTGCCAGCAGCGCTAGCGGGGCCTTTCAAGAGACCCAGTACTTC
abundance: many; d_gene: TRBD2; v_gene: TRBV27; j_gene: TRBJ2-7; CDR3aa: CASSVDSGTSASEQYF; CDR3nt: TGTGCCAGCAGTGTGGATTCCGGGACTAGCGCCTCCGAGCAGTACTTC
abundance: -; d_gene: -; v_gene: TRBV5-4; j_gene: TRBJ2-7; CDR3aa: CASSTGGGNYEQYF; CDR3nt: TGTGCCAGCAGCACGGGGGGCGGAAACTACGAGCAGTACTTC
abundance: once; d_gene: -; v_gene: TRBV5-4; j_gene: TRBJ2-1; CDR3aa: CASSPWGRGTKRDNEQFF; CDR3nt: TGTGCCAGCAGCCCCTGGGGGCGCGGTACTAAGCGAGACAATGAGCAGTTCTTC
abundance: -; d_gene: TRBD2; v_gene: TRBV30; j_gene: TRBJ2-7; CDR3aa: CAWSATSGTEQYF; CDR3nt: TGTGCCTGGAGCGCTACTAGCGGGACCGAGCAGTACTTC
abundance: few; d_gene: -; v_gene: TRBV11-2; j_gene: TRBJ2-3; CDR3aa: CASSFSGTSLDTQYF; CDR3nt: TGTGCCAGCAGCTTTTCCGGGACTTCTCTAGATACGCAGTATTTT
abundance: -; d_gene: -; v_gene: TRBV4-1; j_gene: TRBJ2-4; CDR3aa: CASSQVTSRLAKNIQYF; CDR3nt: TGCGCCAGCAGCCAAGTGACTTCGCGACTAGCCAAAAACATTCAGTACTTC
abundance: -; d_gene: TRBD1; v_gene: TRBV4-2; j_gene: TRBJ1-1; CDR3aa: CASKREQGTTEAFF; CDR3nt: TGTGCCAGCAAACGGGAACAGGGGACCACTGAAGCTTTCTTT
abundance: once; d_gene: -; v_gene: TRBV18; j_gene: TRBJ1-6; CDR3aa: CASSPPQGRKNNSPLHF; CDR3nt: TGTGCCAGCTCACCACCCCAAGGGAGGAAGAATAATTCACCCCTCCACTTT
abundance: -; d_gene: -; v_gene: TRBV10-3; j_gene: TRBJ2-1; CDR3aa: CAISETKQALSYGEQFF; CDR3nt: TGTGCCATCAGTGAGACAAAACAGGCCCTGAGTTACGGTGAGCAGTTCTTC
abundance: many; d_gene: TRBD2; v_gene: TRBV4-2; j_gene: TRBJ2-5; CDR3aa: CASSRTSGGETQYF; CDR3nt: TGTGCCAGCAGCCGGACTAGCGGGGGAGAGACCCAGTACTTC
abundance: -; d_gene: TRBD1; v_gene: TRBV2; j_gene: TRBJ1-1; CDR3aa: CASSIGRTGGTEAFF; CDR3nt: TGTGCCAGCAGTATCGGGAGAACAGGGGGCACTGAAGCTTTCTTT
abundance: -; d_gene: TRBD2; v_gene: TRBV5-1; j_gene: TRBJ2-5; CDR3aa: CASKRGAASGTVGETQYF; CDR3nt: TGCGCCAGCAAAAGGGGTGCGGCTAGCGGGACGGTTGGGGAGACCCAGTACTTC
abundance: -; d_gene: TRBD2; v_gene: TRBV15; j_gene: TRBJ2-1; CDR3aa: CATSRAIAGGRRYNEQFF; CDR3nt: TGTGCCACCAGCAGAGCGATCGCGGGGGGAAGGCGATACAATGAGCAGTTCTTC
abundance: -; d_gene: TRBD1; v_gene: TRBV4-2; j_gene: TRBJ1-2; CDR3aa: CASSQGGTGINYGYTF; CDR3nt: TGTGCCAGCAGCCAAGGCGGGACAGGAATCAACTATGGCTACACCTTC
abundance: -; d_gene: TRBD2; v_gene: TRBV28; j_gene: TRBJ2-2; CDR3aa: CASRPTSGGELFF; CDR3nt: TGTGCCAGCAGGCCGACTAGCGGCGGGGAGCTGTTTTTT
abundance: -; d_gene: -; v_gene: TRBV7-2; j_gene: TRBJ1-6; CDR3aa: CASSPDSTHSPLHF; CDR3nt: TGTGCCAGCAGCCCCGACAGTACCCATTCACCCCTCCACTTT
abundance: -; d_gene: TRBD2; v_gene: TRBV2; j_gene: TRBJ2-5; CDR3aa: CASTRTSGGASAQTQYF; CDR3nt: TGTGCCAGCACTCGGACTAGCGGGGGGGCCAGCGCGCAGACCCAGTACTTC
abundance: -; d_gene: TRBD1; v_gene: TRBV5-4; j_gene: TRBJ1-5; CDR3aa: CASSLDRGPTQPQHF; CDR3nt: TGTGCCAGCAGCTTGGACAGGGGGCCGACTCAGCCCCAGCATTTT
abundance: once; d_gene: -; v_gene: TRBV6-1; j_gene: TRBJ1-1; CDR3aa: CASSEGARQNTEAFF; CDR3nt: TGTGCCAGCAGTGAGGGAGCGAGGCAGAACACTGAAGCTTTCTTT
abundance: once; d_gene: -; v_gene: TRBV5-1; j_gene: TRBJ2-7; CDR3aa: CASSRTTGPGTYEQYF; CDR3nt: TGCGCCAGCAGCAGGACGACAGGCCCTGGAACCTACGAGCAGTACTTC
abundance: -; d_gene: -; v_gene: TRBV3-1/TRBV3-2; j_gene: TRBJ1-2; CDR3aa: CASSQVGGGLIGYTF; CDR3nt: TGTGCCAGCAGCCAAGTAGGCGGGGGGCTTATTGGCTACACCTTC
abundance: few; d_gene: TRBD2; v_gene: TRBV11-3; j_gene: TRBJ2-1; CDR3aa: CASSPSGGSSYNEQFF; CDR3nt: TGTGCCAGCAGCCCTAGCGGGGGAAGCTCCTACAATGAGCAGTTCTTC
abundance: -; d_gene: TRBD1; v_gene: TRBV7-2; j_gene: TRBJ1-4; CDR3aa: CASSPGQGGEKLFF; CDR3nt: TGTGCCAGCAGCCCAGGACAGGGCGGTGAAAAACTGTTTTTT